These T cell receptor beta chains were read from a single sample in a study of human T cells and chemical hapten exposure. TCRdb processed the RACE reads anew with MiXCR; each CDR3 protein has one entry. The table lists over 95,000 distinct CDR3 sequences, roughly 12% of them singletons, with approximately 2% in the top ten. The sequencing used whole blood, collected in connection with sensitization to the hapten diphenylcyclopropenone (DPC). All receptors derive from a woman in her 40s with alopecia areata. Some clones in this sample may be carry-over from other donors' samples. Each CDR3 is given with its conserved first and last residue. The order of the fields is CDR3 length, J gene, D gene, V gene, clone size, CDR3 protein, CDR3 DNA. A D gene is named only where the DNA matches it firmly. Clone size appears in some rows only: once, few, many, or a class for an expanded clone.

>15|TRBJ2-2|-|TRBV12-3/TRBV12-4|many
CASSLVLANTGELFF
TGTGCCAGCAGTTTGGTACTAGCGAACACCGGGGAGCTGTTTTTT
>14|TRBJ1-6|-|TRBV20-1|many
CSARVGVYNSPLHF
TGCAGTGCTAGAGTAGGGGTATATAATTCACCCCTCCACTTT
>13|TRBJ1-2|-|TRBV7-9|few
CASSSQESKGYTF
TGTGCCAGCAGCTCGCAGGAGTCTAAGGGCTACACCTTC
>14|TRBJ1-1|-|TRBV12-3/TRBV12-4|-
CASSFGGSVTEAFF
TGTGCCAGCAGTTTCGGAGGGTCGGTCACTGAAGCTTTCTTT
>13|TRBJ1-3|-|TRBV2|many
CASSVSSGNTIYF
TGTGCCAGCAGTGTTAGCTCTGGAAACACCATATATTTT
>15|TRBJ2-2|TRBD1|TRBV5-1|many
CASKDGDRDTGELFF
TGCGCCAGTAAGGACGGGGACAGGGACACCGGGGAGCTGTTTTTT
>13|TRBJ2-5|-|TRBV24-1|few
CATSDSYQETQYF
TGTGCCACCAGTGATTCGTACCAAGAGACCCAGTACTTC
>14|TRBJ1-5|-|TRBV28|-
CASSFRGSNQPQHF
TGTGCCAGCAGTTTCCGGGGTAGCAATCAGCCCCAGCATTTT
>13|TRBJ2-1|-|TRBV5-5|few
CASSLDPRLEQFF
TGTGCCAGCAGCTTGGACCCGCGGCTCGAGCAGTTCTTC
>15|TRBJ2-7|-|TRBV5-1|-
CASSLAAGSKYEQYF
TGCGCCAGCAGCTTGGCGGCCGGGAGTAAATACGAGCAGTACTTC
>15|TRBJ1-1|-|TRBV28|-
CASSSPAQGLAEAFF
TGTGCCAGCAGTTCCCCCGCTCAGGGTTTAGCTGAAGCTTTCTTT
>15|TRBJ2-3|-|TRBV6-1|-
CASSEVRAGTDTQYF
TGTGCCAGCAGTGAAGTCAGGGCAGGGACAGATACGCAGTATTTT
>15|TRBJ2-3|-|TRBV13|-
CVSSPTNLQTDTQYF
TGTGTCAGCAGCCCTACTAACCTCCAGACAGATACGCAGTATTTT
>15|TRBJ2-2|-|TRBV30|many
CAWTTFGEDSGELFF
TGTGCCTGGACCACATTCGGGGAAGATAGCGGGGAGCTGTTTTTT
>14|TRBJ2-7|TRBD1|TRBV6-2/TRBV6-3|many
CATSAGQGLYEQYF
TGTGCCACCTCCGCGGGACAGGGCCTTTACGAGCAGTACTTC
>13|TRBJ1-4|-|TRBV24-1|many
CATAGSTNEKLFF
TGTGCCACCGCAGGTTCAACTAATGAAAAACTGTTTTTT
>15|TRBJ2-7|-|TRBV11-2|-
CASSLEFGHFYEQYF
TGTGCCAGCAGCTTAGAATTCGGCCATTTCTACGAGCAGTACTTC
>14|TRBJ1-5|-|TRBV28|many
CASSAVAADQPQHF
TGTGCCAGCAGTGCCGTGGCAGCCGATCAGCCCCAGCATTTT
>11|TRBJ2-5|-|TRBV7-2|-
CASSPTKTQYF
TGTGCCAGCAGTCCGACGAAGACCCAGTACTTC
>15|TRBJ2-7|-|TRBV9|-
CASSVDQAYSYEQYF
TGTGCCAGCAGCGTCGATCAGGCCTATTCCTACGAGCAGTACTTC
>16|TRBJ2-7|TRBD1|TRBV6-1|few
CASSELPGQGAYEQYF
TGTGCCAGCAGTGAACTACCGGGACAGGGGGCCTACGAGCAGTACTTC
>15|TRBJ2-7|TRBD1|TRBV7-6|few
CASSFGQGIFYEQYF
TGTGCCAGCAGCTTCGGACAGGGGATATTCTACGAGCAGTACTTC
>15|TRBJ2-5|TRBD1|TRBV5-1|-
CASSLQGAFGETQYF
TGCGCCAGCAGCCTACAGGGGGCGTTTGGAGAGACCCAGTACTTC
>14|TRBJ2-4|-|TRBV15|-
CAASRESAKNIQYF
TGTGCCGCCAGCAGGGAATCGGCCAAAAACATTCAGTACTTC
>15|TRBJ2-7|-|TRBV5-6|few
CASSFGGTGTYEQYF
TGTGCCAGCAGCTTCGGAGGGACGGGGACCTACGAGCAGTACTTC
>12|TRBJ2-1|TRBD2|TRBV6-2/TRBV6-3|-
CASSQPAGVQFF
TGTGCCAGCAGTCAACCGGCGGGAGTGCAGTTTTTC
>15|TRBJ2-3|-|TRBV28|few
CACLMGVRHTDTQYF
TGTGCCTGTCTTATGGGGGTCCGCCACACAGATACGCAGTATTTT
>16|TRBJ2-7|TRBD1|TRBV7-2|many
CASSLGLDRRLDEQYF
TGTGCCAGCAGCTTAGGTTTGGACAGGCGTCTGGACGAGCAGTACTTC
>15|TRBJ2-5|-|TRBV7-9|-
CASSLALGGQETQYF
TGTGCCAGCAGCCTCGCCCTTGGGGGTCAAGAGACCCAGTACTTC
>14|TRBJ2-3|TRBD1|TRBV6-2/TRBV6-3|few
CASGIQGTTDTQYF
TGTGCCAGCGGAATACAGGGGACCACAGATACGCAGTATTTT
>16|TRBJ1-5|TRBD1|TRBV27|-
CASSPRQGVSNQPQHF
TGTGCCAGCAGTCCCAGACAGGGGGTTAGCAATCAGCCCCAGCATTTT
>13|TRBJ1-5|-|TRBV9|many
CASSAVGNQPQHF
TGTGCCAGCAGCGCAGTAGGTAATCAGCCCCAGCATTTT
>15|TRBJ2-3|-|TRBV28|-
CASSLRGGRTDTQYF
TGTGCCAGCAGTTTAAGGGGGGGGCGCACAGATACGCAGTATTTT
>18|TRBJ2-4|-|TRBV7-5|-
CISVPEAHTSVPKNIQYF
-
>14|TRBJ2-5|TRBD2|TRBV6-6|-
CASRAGRDQETQYF
TGTGCCAGCAGGGCAGGGAGGGACCAAGAGACCCAGTACTTC
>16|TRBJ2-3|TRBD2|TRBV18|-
CASSPPVAGGTDTQYF
TGTGCCAGCTCACCACCCGTAGCGGGAGGCACAGATACGCAGTATTTT
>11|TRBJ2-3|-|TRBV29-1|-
CSVVLWDTQYF
TGCAGCGTTGTACTGTGGGATACGCAGTATTTT
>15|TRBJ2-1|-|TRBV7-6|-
CASSPVAGQSNEQFF
TGTGCCAGCAGCCCAGTGGCGGGGCAGAGCAATGAGCAGTTCTTC
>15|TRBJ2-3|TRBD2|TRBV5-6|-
CASSSLAGSTDTQYF
TGTGCCAGCAGTTCCCTAGCGGGAAGCACAGATACGCAGTATTTT
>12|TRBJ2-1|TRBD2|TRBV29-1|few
CSVTGTTNEQFF
TGCAGCGTTACCGGGACTACGAATGAGCAGTTCTTC
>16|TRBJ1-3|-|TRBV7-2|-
CASSPGVTSSGNTIYF
TGTGCCAGCAGCCCAGGGGTAACCTCCTCTGGAAACACCATATATTTT
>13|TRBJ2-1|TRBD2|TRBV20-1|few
CSAPLAGSNEQFF
TGCAGTGCTCCGCTAGCGGGAAGCAATGAGCAGTTCTTC
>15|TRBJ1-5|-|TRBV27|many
CASSLRRPSDQPQHF
TGTGCCAGCAGTTTAAGGCGGCCTAGCGATCAGCCCCAGCATTTT
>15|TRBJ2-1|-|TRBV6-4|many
CASSARGSPRPEQFF
TGTGCCAGCAGTGCAAGGGGGAGCCCCAGGCCTGAGCAGTTCTTC
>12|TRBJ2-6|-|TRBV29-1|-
CSGATGANVLTF
TGCAGCGGGGCAACTGGGGCCAACGTCCTGACTTTC
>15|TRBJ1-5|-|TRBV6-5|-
CASSYGQGEGQPQHF
TGTGCCAGCAGTTACGGGCAAGGGGAGGGACAGCCCCAGCATTTT
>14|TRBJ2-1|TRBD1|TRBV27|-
CASSPGQGVGEQFF
TGTGCCAGCTCGCCGGGACAGGGGGTTGGTGAGCAGTTCTTC
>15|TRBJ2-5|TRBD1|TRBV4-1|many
CASSQGPGGLKTQYF
TGCGCCAGCAGCCAAGGACCAGGGGGCTTGAAGACCCAGTACTTC
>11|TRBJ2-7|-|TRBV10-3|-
CAISEEYEQYF
TGTGCCATCAGTGAAGAATACGAGCAGTACTTC
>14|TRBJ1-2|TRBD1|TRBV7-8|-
CASSPQGEFYGYTF
TGTGCCAGCAGCCCACAGGGGGAGTTCTATGGCTACACCTTC
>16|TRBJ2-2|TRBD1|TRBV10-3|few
CAISDRDSANTGELFF
TGTGCCATCTCGGACCGGGACAGCGCAAACACCGGGGAGCTGTTTTTT
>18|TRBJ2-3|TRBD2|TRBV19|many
CASNRWGTSGTSTDTQYF
TGTGCCAGCAACCGATGGGGGACTAGCGGGACTAGCACAGATACGCAGTATTTT
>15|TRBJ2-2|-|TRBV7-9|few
CASSRIPENTGELFF
TGTGCCAGCAGCCGGATCCCGGAGAACACCGGGGAGCTGTTTTTT
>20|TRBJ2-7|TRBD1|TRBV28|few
CASSGPLRDRTRLGSYEQYF
TGTGCCAGCAGTGGGCCCCTCCGGGACAGGACTCGGTTGGGCTCCTACGAGCAGTACTTC
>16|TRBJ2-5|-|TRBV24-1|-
CATSDLWSGREETQYF
TGTGCCACCAGTGATTTGTGGAGCGGGCGGGAAGAGACCCAGTACTTC
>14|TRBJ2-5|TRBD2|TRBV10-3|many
CASASGSGEETQYF
TGTGCCAGCGCTAGCGGGAGCGGGGAAGAGACCCAGTACTTC